These 8 T cell receptor beta chains were sequenced from one sample in a study of identical twins. Using its own MiXCR run on the 5' RACE reads, TCRdb lists one record per CDR3 protein. The sample holds roughly 1,500,000 distinct CDR3 sequences, around a third seen once. Sequencing input: cord blood. Receptors were obtained from a newborn girl in good health.

V usage is TRBV10-1 and J usage is TRBJ2-6, with 7 bases that match TRBD2. The CDR3 contains 17 residues. Germline CDR1 reads WNHNN; CDR2 reads SYGVQD (reference sequence). V gave up 0 bases and J gave up 3 bases; unmatched junction bases: 5. In DNA form, the CDR3 reads TGCGCCAGCAGTGAGTCCCACCGGGGGGATGGGGCCAACGTCCTGACTTTC. It is translated as CASSESHRGDGANVLTF.

This chain connects TRBV3-1 to TRBJ1-6; no firm D call. The ends were cut back, 3 bases at V and 0 bases at J, with 18 bases in the middle. Germline CDR1 reads LGHDT; CDR2 reads YNNKEL (reference sequence). This CDR3 has 19 residues. CDR3 sequence reads: CASSQTISPGSSYNSPLHF. CDR3 in DNA: TGTGCCAGCAGCCAGACCATTTCACCCGGGAGCTCCTATAATTCACCCCTCCACTTT.

This chain joins TRBV9 and TRBJ1-4, with 8 bases matching TRBD1. Germline CDR1 SGDLS, CDR2 YYNGEE. Trimming at V came to 3 bases and at J to 8 bases, leaving 18 bases not matched to a gene. The CDR3 totals 18 residues. The CDR3 region has the DNA TGTGCCAGCAGCGCACAGGACGGACTACAGGGGGGAGGCGAAAAACTGTTTTTT. Its protein product is CASSAQDGLQGGGEKLFF.

The table lists this clonotype with a few counts. The chain couples TRBV9 to TRBJ2-7; 11 bases match TRBD2. CDR1 and CDR2 from the germline V gene are SGDLS and YYNGEE. Trimming took 2 bases from V and 3 from J; bases not matched to a gene: 4. The CDR3 totals 15 residues. As DNA, the CDR3 is TGTGCCAGCAGCGTCACTAGCGGGGGTTTCTACGAGCAGTACTTC. It translates to CASSVTSGGFYEQYF. The full variable domain, completed using reference TRBV9 and TRBJ2-7, is DSGVTQTPKHLITATGQRVTLRCSPRSGDLSVYWYQQSLDQGLQFLIQYYNGEERAKGNILERFSAQQFPDLHSELNLSSLELGDSALYFCASSVTSGGFYEQYFGPGTRLTVT.

This clonotype was counted at least ten times. Its ends do not fully match the called genes, so a read error is possible. The chain has TRBV4-1 and TRBJ2-3; D gene uncertain. The CDR3 is 14 residues long. In germline, CDR1 is MGHRA, CDR2 YSYEKL. The CDR3: CASSQDPSTDTQYF. Written as DNA, the CDR3 is TGTGCCAGCAGCCAAGATCCCAGCACAGATACGCAGTATTTT.

The chain links TRBV5-6 to TRBJ2-7; 8 bases agree with TRBD1. The germline V gene encodes CDR1 SGHDT and CDR2 YYEEEE. V gave up 0 bases and J gave up 4 bases; unmatched junction bases: 6. CDR3 length: 15 amino acids. CDR3 sequence reads: CASSLEVTGEYEQYF. In DNA form, the CDR3 reads TGTGCCAGCAGCTTGGAAGTGACAGGGGAATACGAGCAGTACTTC.

The rearrangement uses TRBV7-9 and TRBJ2-1; the match to TRBD2 covers 8 bases. The DNA end is more similar to TRBJ2-7, so the J call may be wrong. Germline CDR1 and CDR2: SEHNR and FQNEAQ (reference sequence). The CDR3 loop spans 12 amino acids. DNA for the CDR3: TGTGCCAGCAGGCGGGGGGTGAATGAGCAGTACTTC. The encoded protein is CASRRGVNEQYF.

The V and J genes are TRBV28 and TRBJ1-2; perhaps TRBD1 as D (5 bases). CDR3 length equals 16 residues. Germline CDR1 and CDR2: MDHEN and SYDVKM. With 3 bases removed from V and 1 base from J, the gap between germline ends came to 15 bases. The CDR3 DNA follows: TGTGCCAGCAGTTTCCCACCCGAGGGGCTTAACTATGGCTACACCTTC. This gives the protein CASSFPPEGLNYGYTF.